Below are 31 T cell receptor beta chains sequenced from a single sample in a study of blood T cells in healthy people across ages. Sample-barcoded 5' priming and a J-beta primer mix drove a second PCR of about 7 to 11 cycles. From the 5' RACE reads, TCRdb called clonotypes with MiXCR, one entry per CDR3 protein. The sample has about 1.8 million distinct CDR3 sequences, 49% seen once. Sequencing used blood. The receptors were sampled from a woman aged 40-49 years in good health.

This clonotype turned up a few times. The V and J genes are TRBV2 and TRBJ1-2, with D hard to call. V gave up 7 bases and J gave up 4 bases, with 10 bases separating them. The CDR3 has 12 amino acids. In germline, CDR1 is SNHLY, CDR2 FYNNEI. CDR3 nucleotides: TGTGCCAGCAAAACGGGCCTCTATGGCTACACCTTC. Protein product: CASKTGLYGYTF.

The rearrangement uses TRBV27 and TRBJ2-5, with 8 bases aligning to TRBD1. The CDR3 spans 15 residues. Germline V gives CDR1 MNHEY, CDR2 SMNVEV (reference sequence). The ends lost 6 bases at V and 4 bases at J; junction bases unmatched: 10. CDR3 bases: TGTGCCAGCAGCATTGACAGGGGCGTCCCAGAGACCCAGTACTTC. This codes for CASSIDRGVPETQYF.

The rearrangement uses TRBV27 and TRBJ2-3; D might be TRBD2 (5 bases). The CDR3 consists of 15 residues. Germline V lookup: CDR1 MNHEY, CDR2 SMNVEV (reference sequence). V was pared by 7 bases and J by 2 bases, with 16 bases between. The CDR3 sequence is CASNPTSGNTDTQYF. The CDR3 DNA is TGTGCCAGCAATCCAACCAGCGGTAACACAGATACGCAGTATTTT.

This clonotype was observed a few times. This rearrangement joins TRBV27 to TRBJ2-1; D uncertain. V was trimmed by 7 bases and J by 5 bases, leaving 15 bases between them. The CDR3 has 14 residues. Germline values: CDR1 MNHEY, CDR2 SMNVEV (reference sequence). Here the CDR3 reads CASKDSGRNNEQFF. The CDR3 DNA reads TGTGCCAGCAAAGACTCAGGACGCAACAATGAGCAGTTCTTC.

The chain is built from TRBV7-9 and TRBJ1-4; D might be TRBD1 (6 bases). The CDR3 length is 15 residues. Trimming pared 1 base from V and 2 bases from J, leaving 8 bases between. Germline-derived CDR1 and CDR2 are SEHNR and FQNEAQ (reference sequence). The CDR3 region is CASSLVQGTNEKLFF. In nucleotides, the CDR3 is TGTGCCAGCAGCTTAGTACAGGGTACTAATGAAAAACTGTTTTTT.

V and J are TRBV9 and TRBJ2-1; possible D gene TRBD1, 5 bases. Per the germline V gene, CDR1 is SGDLS and CDR2 is YYNGEE. V lost 3 bases and J lost 4, with 8 bases in between. CDR3 length: 13 residues. CDR3: CASSARQYNEQFF. As DNA, the CDR3 is TGTGCCAGCAGCGCCCGACAGTACAATGAGCAGTTCTTC. Variable domain in full (rest from reference TRBV9 and TRBJ2-1): DSGVTQTPKHLITATGQRVTLRCSPRSGDLSVYWYQQSLDQGLQFLIQYYNGEERAKGNILERFSAQQFPDLHSELNLSSLELGDSALYFCASSARQYNEQFFGPGTRLTVL.

A word on this clonotype: The junction departs from germline at one end; a sequencing error may be responsible. The chain is built from TRBV9 and TRBJ2-1; TRBD2 is a possible D gene (7 bases). Germline V gene lookup returns CDR1 SGDLS and CDR2 YYNGEE. CDR3 length: 17 residues. The CDR3 DNA reads as TGTGCCAGCAGTGTAGGGGGGGCCTTTTTTGTCGGCAATGAGCGGTTCTTC. Its protein is CASSVGGAFFVGNERFF.

The rearrangement joins TRBV20-1 to TRBJ2-4; D is undetermined. Germline CDR1 DFQATT, CDR2 SNEGSKA (reference sequence). The CDR3 runs to 14 residues. Trimming removed 3 bases at V and 0 bases at J, with 9 bases between. The CDR3 nucleotides are TGCAGTGCTAGGACCTCACTAGCCAAAAACATTCAGTACTTC. This gives the protein CSARTSLAKNIQYF.

This clonotype was seen repeatedly, ten times or more. V gene TRBV5-6 combines with J gene TRBJ2-7; weak D call: TRBD1 (5 bases). The CDR3 loop spans 16 amino acids. Trimming removed 5 bases at V and 7 bases at J, with 25 bases between. The V gene's germline CDR1 is SGHDT and CDR2 YYEEEE. The CDR3 DNA is TGTGCCAGCAGGCCCATGGTGGACGGAAGCCCAGGGGAGCAGTACTTC. This gives the protein CASRPMVDGSPGEQYF.

The rearrangement joins TRBV7-9 to TRBJ2-3; TRBD2 is a possible D gene (6 bases). The germline V gene has CDR1 SEHNR and CDR2 FQNEAQ (reference sequence). The CDR3 covers 16 residues. Trimming cost V 4 bases and J 2 bases, with 16 bases left between them. CDR3 in amino acids: CASSSQTRSYTDTQYF. Here the CDR3 DNA reads TGTGCCAGCAGCTCACAGACTAGGTCGTACACAGATACGCAGTATTTT.

This chain joins TRBV13 and TRBJ2-1; no definite D call. Germline V gene data show CDR1 as PRHDT and CDR2 as FYEKMQ (reference sequence). CDR3 length: 16 amino acids. V was trimmed by 2 bases and J by 7 bases, leaving 18 bases between them. CDR3 in amino acids: CASSLRPSFDENEQFF. CDR3 in DNA: TGTGCCAGCAGCTTAAGGCCGAGCTTTGATGAAAATGAGCAGTTCTTC.

This clonotype has a handful of counts. This chain joins TRBV6-2 or TRBV6-3 and TRBJ2-7, with a weak D call TRBD1 (6 bases). CDR1 is MNHEY and CDR2 is SVGEGT in the germline V gene. Trimming cost V 6 bases and J 3 bases, with 12 bases left between them. The CDR3 is made up of 13 amino acids. This chain's CDR3 is CASRVQGNYEQYF. The CDR3 coding sequence is TGTGCCAGCAGAGTACAGGGTAACTACGAGCAGTACTTC.

The chain carries TRBV20-1 and TRBJ1-5; D is unresolved. From germline, CDR1 is DFQATT and CDR2 SNEGSKA (reference sequence). V lost 5 bases, J lost 3 bases, and 14 bases lay in between. CDR3 size: 14 residues. CDR3 coding DNA: TGCAGTGCTGATAAAGGGCAGATCAATCAGCCCCAGCATTTT. Amino acids: CSADKGQINQPQHF.

This clonotype occurred many times. The J gene is TRBJ2-7, the V gene TRBV20-1, with 7 bases that match TRBD1. The J segment lost 2 bases and the V segment lost 3 bases, leaving 7 bases of the junction unmatched. CDR3 size: 14 residues. CDR1 is DFQATT, CDR2 SNEGSKA, per germline (reference sequence). The CDR3 spells CSASQETGPYEQYF. CDR3 DNA sequence: TGCAGTGCTAGCCAGGAGACAGGGCCCTACGAGCAGTACTTC.

The rearrangement joins TRBV9 to TRBJ2-3; the match to TRBD1 covers 10 bases. The CDR3 sequence is 16 residues long. Germline assignment: CDR1 SGDLS and CDR2 YYNGEE. V gave up 3 bases and J gave up 3 bases; unmatched junction bases: 7. The CDR3 loop reads CASSDWTGQGTDTQYF. Written as DNA, the CDR3 is TGTGCCAGCAGCGATTGGACGGGACAGGGGACAGATACGCAGTATTTT.

The chain combines TRBV24-1 with TRBJ2-7; 10 nucleotides match TRBD2. The J call may be in error: the DNA end matches TRBJ2-5 better. Germline loops: CDR1 KGHDR, CDR2 SFDVKD. The CDR3 has 17 residues. The CDR3 DNA reads TGTGCCACCAGTGATCCGGGACAAGCGGGGGGGCGAGAGACCCAGTACTTC. Translation gives CATSDPGQAGGRETQYF.

The genes are TRBV6-1 and TRBJ1-5; 8 positions agree with TRBD1. Trimming at V came to 9 bases and at J to 4 bases, leaving 11 bases not matched to a gene. The germline gives CDR1 MNHNS, CDR2 SASEGT. This CDR3 has 15 residues. CDR3 DNA sequence: TGTGCCAGTAGTCCTTCGACAGGGGCGAATCAGCCCCAGCATTTT. It encodes CASSPSTGANQPQHF.

This clonotype was seen only a few times. The chain is built from TRBV20-1 and TRBJ2-1; D call uncertain. The CDR3 consists of 13 residues. Germline V gives CDR1 DFQATT, CDR2 SNEGSKA (reference sequence). Deletions cut 0 bases from V and 10 bases from J, with 13 bases between. The CDR3 sequence: CSARDEVWNEQFF. The CDR3 DNA sequence: TGCAGTGCTAGAGATGAAGTTTGGAACGAGCAGTTCTTC.

The rearrangement joins TRBV6-5 to TRBJ2-1; D call uncertain. CDR1 and CDR2 from the germline V gene are MNHEY and SVGAGI. The CDR3 sequence is 14 residues long. V was cut by 2 bases and J by 6 bases, with 11 bases left in between. As DNA, the CDR3 is TGTGCCAGCAGTTACGATGCCCTCGTCAATGAGCAGTTCTTC. Residues: CASSYDALVNEQFF.

This chain joins TRBV7-9 and TRBJ2-1; 10 bases line up with TRBD2. This CDR3 has 15 amino acids. The trim removed 2 bases at V and 10 bases at J, leaving 8 bases unmatched. Per the germline V gene, CDR1 is SEHNR and CDR2 is FQNEAQ (reference sequence). CDR3 in amino acids: CASSLLLAGVGEQFF. The CDR3 region has the DNA TGTGCCAGCAGCTTACTGCTAGCGGGGGTGGGCGAGCAGTTCTTC.

V gene TRBV5-6 combines with J gene TRBJ2-7; D assignment may be TRBD1 or TRBD2 (6 bases each). This CDR3 comprises 16 residues. V lost 0 bases and J lost 4, with 17 bases in between. Germline V CDR1 and CDR2: SGHDT, YYEEEE. The CDR3 reads CASSLAVGGGSYEQYF. Here the CDR3 DNA reads TGTGCCAGCAGCTTGGCTGTCGGGGGCGGAAGTTACGAGCAGTACTTC.

In DNA, the CDR3 is TGTGCCAGCAGTCCTACCGGGACTAGCATGAATACGCAGTATTTT. It is translated as CASSPTGTSMNTQYF. The rearrangement uses TRBV7-2 and TRBJ2-3, with 9 bases matching TRBD2. From germline, CDR1 is SGHTA and CDR2 FQGNSA. The CDR3 consists of 15 residues. Trimming cost V 6 bases and J 7 bases; bases outside gene matches: 11.

The chain couples TRBV6-5 to TRBJ1-2; 9 bases map to TRBD1. Germline lookup yields CDR1 MNHEY and CDR2 SVGAGI. The CDR3 runs to 13 residues. Trimming took 6 bases from V and 7 from J; bases not matched to a gene: 6. Written as DNA, the CDR3 is TGTGCCAGCAGAAGGGACAGGGTCGGTGGCTACACCTTC. It specifies CASRRDRVGGYTF.

A note on this clonotype: A clone one base away is much larger, so this may be a read error. The chain links TRBV12-3 or TRBV12-4 to TRBJ2-1, with D hard to call. The CDR3 totals 13 residues. The CDR3 spells CTSRLGLGDEQFF. The DNA for the CDR3 is TGTACCAGCAGATTAGGGCTTGGCGATGAGCAGTTCTTC.

The chain joins TRBV10-2 to TRBJ2-7; D gene unclear. The CDR3 length is 13 residues. V lost 0 bases, J lost 4 bases, and 7 bases lay in between. The V gene's germline CDR1 is WSHSY and CDR2 SAAADI. The CDR3 here is CASSESGRYEQYF. DNA of the CDR3: TGCGCCAGCAGTGAGTCTGGACGTTACGAGCAGTACTTC.

The CDR3 DNA is TGCGCCAGCAGTACCCAGGGGGGGCAGAACACTGAAGCTTTCTTT. It translates to CASSTQGGQNTEAFF. V and J are TRBV10-2 and TRBJ1-1; 7 bases are shared with TRBD1. The V gene's germline CDR1 is WSHSY and CDR2 SAAADI. The CDR3 contains 15 residues. The trim removed 5 bases at V and 1 base at J, leaving 7 bases unmatched.

The gene calls are TRBV29-1 and TRBJ1-1; possibly TRBD1 for D (5 bases). Trimming pared 8 bases from V and 7 bases from J, leaving 14 bases between. The CDR3 sequence is 11 residues long. Germline V CDR1 and CDR2: SQVTM, ANQGSEA. The CDR3 loop reads CSSYDRVEAFF. The CDR3 DNA reads TGCAGCTCCTACGACAGAGTTGAAGCTTTCTTT.

The V gene is TRBV2, the J gene TRBJ2-7; a weak D match, TRBD2 (5 bases). Trimming removed 8 bases at V and 3 bases at J, with 17 bases between. CDR3 length equals 14 residues. Germline lookup yields CDR1 SNHLY and CDR2 FYNNEI. CDR3 nucleotide sequence: TGTGCCAGCTTTTTGCCCCGGGGAGACTACGAGCAGTACTTC. Translation gives CASFLPRGDYEQYF.

The gene calls are TRBV12-3 or TRBV12-4 and TRBJ2-1; a weak D match, TRBD2 (7 bases). This CDR3 contains 15 residues. The V and J ends lost 6 bases and 7 bases respectively, with 19 bases between them. CDR3 residues: CASSHTGPGGNEQFF. The CDR3 nucleotides read TGTGCCAGCAGCCATACAGGGCCCGGGGGGAATGAGCAGTTCTTC.

This clonotype was seen more than once but under ten times. This chain joins TRBV7-9 and TRBJ2-5, with 10 bases that match TRBD1. V lost 6 bases and J lost 2; bases outside the gene matches: 6. CDR1 is SEHNR and CDR2 is FQNEAQ in the germline V gene (reference sequence). This CDR3 comprises 15 residues. CDR3 in DNA: TGTGCCAGCAGTCCGAAGGACAGGGGGCAAGAGACCCAGTACTTC. As protein: CASSPKDRGQETQYF.

This clonotype was picked up a small number of times. V usage is TRBV7-2 and J usage is TRBJ2-5; D remains unclear. The V gene's germline CDR1 is SGHTA and CDR2 FQGNSA. V lost 2 bases, J lost 8 bases, and 12 bases lay in between. The CDR3 extends over 13 amino acids. The CDR3 protein is CASSLQESDTQYF. CDR3 coding DNA: TGTGCCAGCAGCTTACAGGAATCAGACACCCAGTACTTC.